Sequencing of this TCR beta chain was carried out in a study of blood T cell repertoires in COVID-19. This CDR3 comprises 17 residues. The ends lost 3 bases at V and 0 bases at J; junction bases unmatched: 5. The germline CDR1 and CDR2 sequences are SGHKS and YYEKEE (reference sequence). Per the study methods: Reference gene primer amplification yielded estimated nucleated cell counts. TCRdb keeps only in-frame clones here, not all; method: immunoSEQ multiplex PCR. V, J and clone size derive from that table, while D and trimming were established from the DNA sequence. The repertoire includes 200,000 to 250,000 clones, over 75% of them detected once, and under 2% sits in the top ten.

The sequencing input was peripheral blood. This receptor was identified in a man aged 35 to 55 with active or convalescent COVID-19. V gene TRBV5-5 combines with J gene TRBJ2-3; 12 bases are a match to TRBD2. CDR3 protein: CASSSTSGGSSTDTQYF. DNA of the CDR3: TGTGCCAGCAGCTCGACTAGCGGGGGATCTAGCACAGATACGCAGTATTTT.